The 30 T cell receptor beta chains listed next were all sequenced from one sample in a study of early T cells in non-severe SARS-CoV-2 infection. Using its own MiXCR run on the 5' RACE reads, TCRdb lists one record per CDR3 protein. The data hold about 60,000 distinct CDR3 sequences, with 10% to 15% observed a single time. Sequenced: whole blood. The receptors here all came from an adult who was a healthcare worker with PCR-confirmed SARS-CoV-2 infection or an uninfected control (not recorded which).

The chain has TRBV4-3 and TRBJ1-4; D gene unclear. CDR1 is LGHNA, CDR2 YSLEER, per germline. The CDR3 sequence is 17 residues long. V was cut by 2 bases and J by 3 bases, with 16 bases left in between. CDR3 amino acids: CASSQKRYRMPNEKLFF. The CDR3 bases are TGCGCCAGCAGCCAAAAAAGATACCGAATGCCTAATGAAAAACTGTTTTTT.

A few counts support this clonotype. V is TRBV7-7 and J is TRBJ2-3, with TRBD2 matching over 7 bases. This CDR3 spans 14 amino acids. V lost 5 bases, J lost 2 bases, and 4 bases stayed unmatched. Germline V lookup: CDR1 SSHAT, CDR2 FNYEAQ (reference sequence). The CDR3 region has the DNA TGTGCCAGCAGCCCGCTAGCGGTCACAGATACGCAGTATTTT. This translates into CASSPLAVTDTQYF.

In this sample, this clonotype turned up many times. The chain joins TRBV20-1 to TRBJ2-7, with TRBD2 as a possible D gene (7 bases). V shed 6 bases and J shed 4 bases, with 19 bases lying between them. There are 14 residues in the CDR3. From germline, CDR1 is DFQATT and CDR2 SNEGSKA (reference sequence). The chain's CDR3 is CSAEGGARGYEQYF. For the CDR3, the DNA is TGCAGTGCCGAGGGGGGGGCTCGAGGATACGAGCAGTACTTC.

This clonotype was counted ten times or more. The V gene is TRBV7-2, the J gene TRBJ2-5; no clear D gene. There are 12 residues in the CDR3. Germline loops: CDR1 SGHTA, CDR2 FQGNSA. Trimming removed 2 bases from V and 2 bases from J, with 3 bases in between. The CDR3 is CASSLPQETQYF. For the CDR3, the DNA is TGTGCCAGCAGCTTACCTCAAGAGACCCAGTACTTC.

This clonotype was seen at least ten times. The CDR3 loop reads CAIGTGGPGANVLTF. CDR3 nucleotides: TGTGCCATCGGGACAGGAGGTCCTGGGGCCAACGTCCTGACTTTC. V is TRBV10-3 and J is TRBJ2-6; TRBD1 agrees at 8 bases. After removal of 8 bases from V and 2 bases from J, the junction contained 5 bases not matched to a gene. The CDR3 consists of 15 residues. CDR1 and CDR2 from the germline V gene are ENHRY and SYGVKD.

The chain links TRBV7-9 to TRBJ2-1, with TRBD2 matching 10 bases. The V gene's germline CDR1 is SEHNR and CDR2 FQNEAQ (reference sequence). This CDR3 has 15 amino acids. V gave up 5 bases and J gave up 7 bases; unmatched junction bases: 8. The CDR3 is CASSPSGTSDNEQFF. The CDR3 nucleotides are TGTGCCAGCAGCCCATCCGGGACTAGCGATAATGAGCAGTTCTTC.

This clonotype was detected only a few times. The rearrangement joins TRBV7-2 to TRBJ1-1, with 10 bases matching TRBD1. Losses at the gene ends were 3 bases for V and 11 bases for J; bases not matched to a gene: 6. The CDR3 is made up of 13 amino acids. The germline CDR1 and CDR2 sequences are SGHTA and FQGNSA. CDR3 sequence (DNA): TGTGCCAGCAGCTTCCCGGACAGGGGGGAGGCTTTCTTT. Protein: CASSFPDRGEAFF.

CDR3 sequence reads: CASSDSIGLAVPSEQFF. The CDR3 DNA follows: TGTGCCAGCAGTGACTCGATAGGACTAGCCGTACCCAGTGAGCAGTTCTTC. The chain couples TRBV6-4 to TRBJ2-1; TRBD2 matches 8 bases. J lost 9 bases, V lost 0 bases, and 13 bases had no gene match. CDR1 and CDR2 from the germline V gene are MRHNA and SNTAGT. The length of the CDR3 is 17 residues.

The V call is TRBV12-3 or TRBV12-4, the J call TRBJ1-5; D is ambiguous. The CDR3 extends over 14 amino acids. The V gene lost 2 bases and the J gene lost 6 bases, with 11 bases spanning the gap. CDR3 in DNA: TGTGCCAGCAGTTTATCATCTTCCCGTCAGCCCCAGCATTTT. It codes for CASSLSSSRQPQHF.

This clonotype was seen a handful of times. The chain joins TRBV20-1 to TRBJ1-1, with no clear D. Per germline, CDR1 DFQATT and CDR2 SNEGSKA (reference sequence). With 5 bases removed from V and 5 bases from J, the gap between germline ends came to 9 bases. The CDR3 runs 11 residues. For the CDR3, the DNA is TGCAGTGCTTTGGGGATGACTGAAGCTTTCTTT. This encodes CSALGMTEAFF.

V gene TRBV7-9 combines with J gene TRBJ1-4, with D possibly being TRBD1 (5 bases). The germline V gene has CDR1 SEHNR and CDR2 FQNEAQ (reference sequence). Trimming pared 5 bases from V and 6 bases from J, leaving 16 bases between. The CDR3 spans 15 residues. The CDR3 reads CASSLSGGSYEKLFF. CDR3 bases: TGTGCCAGCAGCCTCAGCGGGGGGAGCTATGAAAAACTGTTTTTT.

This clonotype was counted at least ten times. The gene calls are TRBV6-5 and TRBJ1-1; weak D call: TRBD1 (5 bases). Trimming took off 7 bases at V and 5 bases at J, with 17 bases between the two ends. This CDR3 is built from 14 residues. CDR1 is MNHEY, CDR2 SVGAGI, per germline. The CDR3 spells CASTKGWGGTEAFF. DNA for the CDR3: TGTGCCAGCACCAAAGGGTGGGGGGGAACTGAAGCTTTCTTT.

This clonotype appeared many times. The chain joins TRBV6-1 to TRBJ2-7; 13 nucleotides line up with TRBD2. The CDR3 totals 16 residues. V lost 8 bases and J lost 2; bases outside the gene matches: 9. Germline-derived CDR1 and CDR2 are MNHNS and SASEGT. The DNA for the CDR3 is TGTGCCAGCGGGAAATCCGGGACTAGCGGGGCCTACGAGCAGTACTTC. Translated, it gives CASGKSGTSGAYEQYF.

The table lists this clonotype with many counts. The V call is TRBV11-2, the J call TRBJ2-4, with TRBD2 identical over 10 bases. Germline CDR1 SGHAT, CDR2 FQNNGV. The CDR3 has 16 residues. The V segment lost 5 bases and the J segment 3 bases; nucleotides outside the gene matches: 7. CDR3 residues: CASSPGKREGKNIQYF. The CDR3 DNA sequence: TGTGCCAGCAGCCCTGGCAAGCGGGAGGGCAAAAACATTCAGTACTTC.

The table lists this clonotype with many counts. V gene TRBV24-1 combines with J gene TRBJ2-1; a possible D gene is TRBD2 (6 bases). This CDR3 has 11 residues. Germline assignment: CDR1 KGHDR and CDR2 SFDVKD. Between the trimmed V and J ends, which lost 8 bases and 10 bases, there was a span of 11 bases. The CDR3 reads CATTDGREQFF. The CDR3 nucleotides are TGTGCCACCACCGACGGGAGAGAGCAGTTCTTC.

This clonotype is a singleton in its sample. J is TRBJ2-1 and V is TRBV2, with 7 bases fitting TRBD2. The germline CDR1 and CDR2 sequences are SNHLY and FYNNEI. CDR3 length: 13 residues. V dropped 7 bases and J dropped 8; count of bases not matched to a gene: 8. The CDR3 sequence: CASKSGGWDEQFF. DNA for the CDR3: TGTGCCAGCAAGTCGGGAGGTTGGGATGAGCAGTTCTTC.

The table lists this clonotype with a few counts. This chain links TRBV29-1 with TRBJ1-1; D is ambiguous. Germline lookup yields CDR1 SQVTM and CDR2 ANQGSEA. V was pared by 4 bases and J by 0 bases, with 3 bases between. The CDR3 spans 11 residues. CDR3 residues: CSVALNTEAFF. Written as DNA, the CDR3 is TGCAGCGTTGCCCTGAACACTGAAGCTTTCTTT. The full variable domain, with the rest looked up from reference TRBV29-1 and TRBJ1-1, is SAVISQKPSRDICQRGTSLTIQCQVDSQVTMMFWYRQQPGQSLTLIATANQGSEATYESGFVIDKFPISRPNLTFSTLTVSNMSPEDSSIYLCSVALNTEAFFGQGTRLTVV.

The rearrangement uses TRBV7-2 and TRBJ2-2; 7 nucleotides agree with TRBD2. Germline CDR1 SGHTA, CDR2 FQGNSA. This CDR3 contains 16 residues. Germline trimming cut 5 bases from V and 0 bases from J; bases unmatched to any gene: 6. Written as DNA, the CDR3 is TGTGCCAGCAGCCCCTGGGACTATTCGAACACCGGGGAGCTGTTTTTT. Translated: CASSPWDYSNTGELFF.

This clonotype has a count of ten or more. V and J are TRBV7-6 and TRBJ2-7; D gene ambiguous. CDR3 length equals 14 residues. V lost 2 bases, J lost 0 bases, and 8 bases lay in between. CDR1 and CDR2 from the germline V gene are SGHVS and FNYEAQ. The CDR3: CASSLSSDSYEQYF. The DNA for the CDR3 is TGTGCCAGCAGCTTATCCTCAGACTCCTACGAGCAGTACTTC.

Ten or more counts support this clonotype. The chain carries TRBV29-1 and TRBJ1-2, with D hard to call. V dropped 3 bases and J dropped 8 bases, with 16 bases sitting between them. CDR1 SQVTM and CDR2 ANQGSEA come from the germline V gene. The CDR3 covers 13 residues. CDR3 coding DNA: TGCAGCGTTGAGGATGGCAAACTAGGCGGCTACACCTTC. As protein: CSVEDGKLGGYTF.

CDR3 loop: CASSVGQPPTDTQYF. DNA of the CDR3: TGTGCCAGCAGCGTAGGCCAGCCGCCCACAGATACGCAGTATTTT. The rearrangement uses TRBV9 and TRBJ2-3; no clear D gene. Deletions cut 0 bases from V and 2 bases from J, with 10 bases between. Germline V gives CDR1 SGDLS, CDR2 YYNGEE. The CDR3 has 15 amino acids.

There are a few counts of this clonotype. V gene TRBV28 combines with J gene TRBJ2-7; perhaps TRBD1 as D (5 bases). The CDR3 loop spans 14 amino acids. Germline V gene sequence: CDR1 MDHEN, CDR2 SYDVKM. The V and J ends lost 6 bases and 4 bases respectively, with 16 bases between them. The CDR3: CASRFPGQVYEQYF. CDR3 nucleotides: TGTGCCAGCAGATTCCCAGGGCAGGTTTACGAGCAGTACTTC.

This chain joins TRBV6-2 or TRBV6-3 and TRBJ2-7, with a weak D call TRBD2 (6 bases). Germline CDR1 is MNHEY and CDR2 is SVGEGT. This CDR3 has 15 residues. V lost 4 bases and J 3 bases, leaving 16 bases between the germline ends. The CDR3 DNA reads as TGTGCCAGCAGTTTATCCCTGGGACTTCGCTACGAGCAGTACTTC. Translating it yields CASSLSLGLRYEQYF.

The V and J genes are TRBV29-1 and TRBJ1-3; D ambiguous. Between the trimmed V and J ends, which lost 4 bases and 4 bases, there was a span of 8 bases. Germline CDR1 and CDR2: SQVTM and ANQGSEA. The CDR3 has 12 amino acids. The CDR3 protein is CSVADAGNTIYF. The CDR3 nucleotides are TGCAGCGTTGCGGATGCGGGAAACACCATATATTTT.

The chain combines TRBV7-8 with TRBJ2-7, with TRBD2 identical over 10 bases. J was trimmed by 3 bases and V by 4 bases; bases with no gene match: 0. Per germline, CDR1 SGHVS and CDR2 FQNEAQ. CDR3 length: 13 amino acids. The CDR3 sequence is CASSSSGSYEQYF. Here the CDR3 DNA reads TGTGCCAGCAGCTCTAGCGGGAGCTACGAGCAGTACTTC.

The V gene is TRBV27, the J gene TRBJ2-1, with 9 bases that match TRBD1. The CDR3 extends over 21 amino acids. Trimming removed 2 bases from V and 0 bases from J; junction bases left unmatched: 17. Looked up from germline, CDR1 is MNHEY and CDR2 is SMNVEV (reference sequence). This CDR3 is CASSLRGTGTGHLGSYNEQFF. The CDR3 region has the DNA TGTGCCAGCAGTTTAAGAGGGACCGGGACAGGGCATTTGGGCTCCTACAATGAGCAGTTCTTC.

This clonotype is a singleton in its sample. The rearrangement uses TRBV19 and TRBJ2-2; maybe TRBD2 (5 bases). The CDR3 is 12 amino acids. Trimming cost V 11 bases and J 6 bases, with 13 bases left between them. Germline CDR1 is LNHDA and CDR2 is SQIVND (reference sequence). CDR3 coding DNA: TGTGCCGCGAGAACTAGACCCGGGGAGCTGTTTTTT. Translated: CAARTRPGELFF.

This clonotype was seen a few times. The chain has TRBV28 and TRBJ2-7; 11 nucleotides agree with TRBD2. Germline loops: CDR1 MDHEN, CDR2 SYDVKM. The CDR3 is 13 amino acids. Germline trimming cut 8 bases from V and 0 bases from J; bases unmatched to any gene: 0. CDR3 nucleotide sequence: TGTGCCAGCGGGACTAGCGGCTCCTACGAGCAGTACTTC. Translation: CASGTSGSYEQYF.

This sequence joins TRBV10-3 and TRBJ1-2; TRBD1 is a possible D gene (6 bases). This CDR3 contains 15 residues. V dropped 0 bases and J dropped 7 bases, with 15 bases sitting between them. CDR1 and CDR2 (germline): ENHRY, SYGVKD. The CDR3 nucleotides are TGTGCCATCAGTGAGTCATACCAGGGGCGAAGTGGCTACACCTTC. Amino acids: CAISESYQGRSGYTF.

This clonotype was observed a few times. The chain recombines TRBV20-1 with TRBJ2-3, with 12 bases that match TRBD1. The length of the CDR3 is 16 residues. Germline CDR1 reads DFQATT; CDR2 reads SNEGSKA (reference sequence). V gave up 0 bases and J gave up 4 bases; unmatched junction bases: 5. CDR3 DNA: TGCAGTGCTAGAGAAATGGGACAGGGGGCCGCAGATACGCAGTATTTT. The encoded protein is CSAREMGQGAADTQYF.